This T cell receptor beta chain appears in the sequencing data of a study of T cells after yellow fever vaccination. Overall study: Those fractions that held only low numbers of cells were prepared using the SMART-Seq v4 Ultra Low Input RNA kit. Broader study findings: Peaking on day 5 versus 15, the secondary response was faster but weaker. Reappearing after the booster were most of the clones from primary vaccination (almost 97% CD4, 88% CD8).

Trimming shortened V by 6 bases and J by 0 bases, and 9 bases separated the two germline ends. This CDR3 is built from 14 residues. In germline, CDR1 is MGHDK, CDR2 SYGVNS. Template switching with 5'RACE generated the TCR cDNA and added a universal primer site and UMIs. TCRdb re-called the 5' RACE reads with MiXCR, one entry per CDR3 protein. The data hold approximately 61,000 distinct CDR3 sequences, with approximately 6.9% observed a single time. This clonotype showed up just a few times. Its target is not known. The chain carries TRBV25-1 and TRBJ1-3; a weak D match, TRBD1 (6 bases). The specimen comprised CD8+ T cells sorted from PBMCs, sampled on the day of the first yellow fever vaccination. The source of this sequence is a man aged 18 to 29 who received the YFV17D yellow fever vaccine. CDR3 DNA sequence: TGTGCCAGCAGCCAGACAGGCTCTGGAAACACCATATATTTT. Its protein is CASSQTGSGNTIYF.